This note documents a single TCR beta chain sequence. Its antigen is not identified. Naive CD8 cells were CD45RO-negative, positively selected for CCR7, excluding terminally differentiated effector memory CD45RA+ cells. These data come from a study of shared clonotypes between healthy human individuals. Study-wide results and limits: Shared clonotypes across all four donors exceeded non-shared ones in generation probability.

Using 200 ng DNA, some 30,000 T cell genomes, the sorted-subset replicate PCRs were run. In the authors' workflow: With immunoSEQ giving junction-only sequences and no quality scores, filtering differed. Assay used: immunoSEQ multiplex PCR; TCRdb lists only in-frame clones, some missing. That table is the source of V, J and clone size, and D and trimming were worked out from the DNA. The table has more than 2 million clones, roughly 93% seen once; the top ten hold about 1.6%. Sample: naive CD8+ T cells from PBMCs. The TCR sequence derives from a man between 18 and 35 years old in good health. Some clones in this sample may be carry-over from other donors' samples.

CDR3 amino acids: CASSGSGTVTYEQYF. Written as DNA, the CDR3 is TGTGCCAGCAGTGGCTCCGGGACAGTAACCTACGAGCAGTACTTC. The chain is built from TRBV28 and TRBJ2-7, with 7 bases aligning to TRBD1. In germline, CDR1 is MDHEN, CDR2 SYDVKM. CDR3 length: 15 residues. V dropped 5 bases and J dropped 2; count of bases not matched to a gene: 9.